This TCR beta chain derives from a study of cytomegalovirus exposure and HLA in healthy donors. The PCR contained 60 Vbeta and 13 Jbeta primers. Profiled with immunoSEQ multiplex PCR; TCRdb holds only in-frame clones, not every one. The sample lists about 200,000 clones, approximately 70% occurring once. Trimming cost V 3 bases and J 7 bases; bases outside gene matches: 8. Per germline, CDR1 SQVTM and CDR2 ANQGSEA. CDR3 size: 15 residues. The chain has TRBV29-1 and TRBJ1-5, with 11 bases matching TRBD1. The sample consisted of PBMCs. The clonotype comes from a man in his forties in good health and CMV-seropositive. CDR3: CSVDGTGGVEQPQHF. CDR3 DNA sequence: TGCAGCGTTGACGGGACAGGGGGAGTGGAACAGCCCCAGCATTTT.